The sequence of this T cell receptor (beta chain) was determined in a study of shared clonotypes between healthy human individuals. Study-wide results and caveats: In contrast to clonotypes shared by all four donors, non-shared clonotypes had lower generation probabilities. Shared across a few donors were 5% to 6% of the naive CD4 clonotypes.

A word on this clone: What it recognizes is unknown. The same CDR3 also results from other DNA sequences found in this sample.

V was cut by 3 bases and J by 5 bases, with 10 bases left in between. The germline V gene has CDR1 MNHEY and CDR2 SMNVEV (reference sequence). The CDR3 is 13 residues long. The DNA input per sorted-subset replicate PCR was 200 ng, corresponding to around 30,000 T cell genomes. Sequenced by immunoSEQ multiplex PCR; TCRdb stores in-frame clones only, minus some. The sample includes about 1 million clones, about 77% of them seen just once. The CD4+ fraction was divided into a CD45RA+ naive subset and a CD45RA-negative memory subset. The TCR sequence derives from a man aged 18 to 35 in good health. The sequencing sample was made of memory CD4+ T cells sorted from blood. Subset indicated: CD45RA-negative fraction. The gene calls are TRBV27 and TRBJ1-1; perhaps TRBD1 as D (6 bases). CDR3 bases: TGTGCCAGCAGTTTTACAGGGACAACTGAAGCTTTCTTT. Translation: CASSFTGTTEAFF.